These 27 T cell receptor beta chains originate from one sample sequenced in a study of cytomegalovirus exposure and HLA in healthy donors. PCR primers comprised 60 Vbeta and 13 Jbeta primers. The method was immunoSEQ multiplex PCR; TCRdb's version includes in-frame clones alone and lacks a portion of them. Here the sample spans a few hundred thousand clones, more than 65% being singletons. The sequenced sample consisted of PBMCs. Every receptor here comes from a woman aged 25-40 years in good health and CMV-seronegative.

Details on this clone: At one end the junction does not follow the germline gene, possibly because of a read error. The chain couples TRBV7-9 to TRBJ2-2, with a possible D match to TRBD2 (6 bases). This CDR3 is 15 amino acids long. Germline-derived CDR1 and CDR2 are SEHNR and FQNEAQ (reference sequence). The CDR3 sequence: CSSSWGLLNTGELFF. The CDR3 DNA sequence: TGTTCCAGCAGCTGGGGACTCTTAAACACCGGGGAGCTGTTTTTT.

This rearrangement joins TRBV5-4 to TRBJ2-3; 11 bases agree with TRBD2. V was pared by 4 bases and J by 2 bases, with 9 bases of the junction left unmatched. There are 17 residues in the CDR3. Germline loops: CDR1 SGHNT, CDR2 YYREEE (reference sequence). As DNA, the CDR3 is TGTGCCAGCAGCCGGCTGACTAGCGGGGTCAACACAGATACGCAGTATTTT. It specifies CASSRLTSGVNTDTQYF.

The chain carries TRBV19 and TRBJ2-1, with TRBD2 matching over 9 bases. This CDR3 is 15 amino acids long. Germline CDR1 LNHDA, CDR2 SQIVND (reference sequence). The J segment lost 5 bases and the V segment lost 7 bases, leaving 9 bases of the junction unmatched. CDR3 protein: CASTQTSGINNEQFF. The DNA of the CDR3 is TGTGCCAGTACTCAGACTAGCGGTATAAACAATGAGCAGTTCTTC.

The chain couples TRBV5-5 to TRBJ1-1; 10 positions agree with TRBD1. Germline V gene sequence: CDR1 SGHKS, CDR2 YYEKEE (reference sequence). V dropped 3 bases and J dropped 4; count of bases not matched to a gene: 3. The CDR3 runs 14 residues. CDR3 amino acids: CASSSDRGVTEAFF. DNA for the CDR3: TGTGCCAGCAGCTCGGACAGGGGGGTCACTGAAGCTTTCTTT.

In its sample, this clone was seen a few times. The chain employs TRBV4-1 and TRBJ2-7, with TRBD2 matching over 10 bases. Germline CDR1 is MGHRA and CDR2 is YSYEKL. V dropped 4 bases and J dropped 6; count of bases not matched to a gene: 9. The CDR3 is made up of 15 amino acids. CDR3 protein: CASSREASGGPEQYF. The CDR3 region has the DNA TGCGCCAGCAGCCGAGAGGCTAGCGGGGGCCCCGAGCAGTACTTC.

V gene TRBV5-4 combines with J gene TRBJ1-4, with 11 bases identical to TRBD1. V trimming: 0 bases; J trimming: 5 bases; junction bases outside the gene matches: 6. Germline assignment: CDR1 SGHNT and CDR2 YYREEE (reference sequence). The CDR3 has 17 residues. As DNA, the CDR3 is TGTGCCAGCAGCTTGGACGGGACAGGGGGGTCGAATGAAAAACTGTTTTTT. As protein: CASSLDGTGGSNEKLFF.

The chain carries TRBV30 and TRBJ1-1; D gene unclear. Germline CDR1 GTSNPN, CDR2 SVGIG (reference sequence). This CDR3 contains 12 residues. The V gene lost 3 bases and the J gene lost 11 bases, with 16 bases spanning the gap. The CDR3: CAWSLGGEEAFF. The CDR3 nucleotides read TGTGCCTGGAGCCTAGGAGGAGAAGAGGCTTTCTTT.

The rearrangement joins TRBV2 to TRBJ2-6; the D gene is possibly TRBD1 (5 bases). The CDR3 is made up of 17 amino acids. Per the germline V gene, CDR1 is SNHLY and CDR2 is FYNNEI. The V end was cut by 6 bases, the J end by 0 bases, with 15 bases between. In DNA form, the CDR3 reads TGTGCCAGCAGCGCTAGGGGCGATGGCTCTGGGGCCAACGTCCTGACTTTC. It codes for CASSARGDGSGANVLTF.

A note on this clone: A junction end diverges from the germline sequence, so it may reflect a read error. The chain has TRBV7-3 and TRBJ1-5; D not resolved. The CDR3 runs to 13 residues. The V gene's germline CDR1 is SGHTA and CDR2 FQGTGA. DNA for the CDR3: TGTGCCAGCAGCTTAACCCCGACTATACCCAGGTATTTT. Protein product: CASSLTPTIPRYF.

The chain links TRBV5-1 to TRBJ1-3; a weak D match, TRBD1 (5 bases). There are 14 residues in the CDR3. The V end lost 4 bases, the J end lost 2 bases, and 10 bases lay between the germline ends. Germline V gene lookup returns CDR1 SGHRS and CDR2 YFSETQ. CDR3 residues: CASSPGGAGNTIYF. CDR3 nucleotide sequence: TGCGCCAGCAGCCCGGGGGGGGCTGGAAACACCATATATTTT.

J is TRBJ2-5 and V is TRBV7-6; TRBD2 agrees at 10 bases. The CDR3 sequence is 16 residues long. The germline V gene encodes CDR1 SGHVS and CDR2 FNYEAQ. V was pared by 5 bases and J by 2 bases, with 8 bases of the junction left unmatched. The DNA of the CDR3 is TGTGCCAGCAGCCCGACAGCGGGAGGGCCGCAAGAGACCCAGTACTTC. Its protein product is CASSPTAGGPQETQYF.

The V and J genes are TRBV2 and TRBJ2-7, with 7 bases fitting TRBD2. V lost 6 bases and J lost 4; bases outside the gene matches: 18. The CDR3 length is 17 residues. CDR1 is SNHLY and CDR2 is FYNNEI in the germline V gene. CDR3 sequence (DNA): TGTGCCAGCAGCCGACCCCCTCGGGGACTAACCCCATACGAGCAGTACTTC. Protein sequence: CASSRPPRGLTPYEQYF. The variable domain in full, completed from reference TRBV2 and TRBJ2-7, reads EPEVTQTPSHQVTQMGQEVILRCVPISNHLYFYWYRQILGQKVEFLVSFYNNEISEKSEIFDDQFSVERPDGSNFTLKIRSTKLEDSAMYFCASSRPPRGLTPYEQYFGPGTRLTVT.

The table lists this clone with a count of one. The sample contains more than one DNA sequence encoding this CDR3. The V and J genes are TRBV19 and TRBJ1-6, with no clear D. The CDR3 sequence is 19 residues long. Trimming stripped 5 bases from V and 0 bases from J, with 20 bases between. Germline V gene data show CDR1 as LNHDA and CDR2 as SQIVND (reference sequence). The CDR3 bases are TGTGCCAGTAGTTTTACCCTCCTAGATTCGAACTCCTATAATTCACCCCTCCACTTT. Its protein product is CASSFTLLDSNSYNSPLHF.

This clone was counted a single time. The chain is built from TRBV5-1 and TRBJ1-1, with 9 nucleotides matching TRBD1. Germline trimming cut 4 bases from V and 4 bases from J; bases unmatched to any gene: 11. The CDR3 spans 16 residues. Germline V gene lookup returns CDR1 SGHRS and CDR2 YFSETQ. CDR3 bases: TGCGCCAGCAGCCGCCTCGAGGGACAGGGAGGCACTGAAGCTTTCTTT. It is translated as CASSRLEGQGGTEAFF. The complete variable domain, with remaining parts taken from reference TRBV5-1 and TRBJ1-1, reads KAGVTQTPRYLIKTRGQQVTLSCSPISGHRSVSWYQQTPGQGLQFLFEYFSETQRNKGNFPGRFSGRQFSNSRSEMNVSTLELGDSALYLCASSRLEGQGGTEAFFGQGTRLTVV.

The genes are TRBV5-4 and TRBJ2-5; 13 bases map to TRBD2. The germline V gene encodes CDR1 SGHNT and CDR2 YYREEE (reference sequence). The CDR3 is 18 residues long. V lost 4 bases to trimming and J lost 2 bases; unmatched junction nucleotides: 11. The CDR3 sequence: CASSTGLAGEVGQETQYF. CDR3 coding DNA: TGTGCCAGCAGCACCGGACTAGCGGGAGAGGTAGGACAAGAGACCCAGTACTTC.

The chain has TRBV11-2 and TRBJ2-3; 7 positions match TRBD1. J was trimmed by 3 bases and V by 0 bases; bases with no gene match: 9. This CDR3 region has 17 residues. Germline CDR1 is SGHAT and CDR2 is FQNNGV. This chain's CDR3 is CASSLERQGLETDTQYF. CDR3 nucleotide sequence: TGTGCCAGCAGCTTAGAGCGACAGGGCCTAGAAACAGATACGCAGTATTTT.

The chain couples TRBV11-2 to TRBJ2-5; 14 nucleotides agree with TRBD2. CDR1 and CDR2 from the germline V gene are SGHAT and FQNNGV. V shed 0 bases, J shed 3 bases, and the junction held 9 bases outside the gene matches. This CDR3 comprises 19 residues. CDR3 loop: CASSLEGGTSGRVEETQYF. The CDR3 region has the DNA TGTGCCAGCAGCTTAGAGGGTGGGACTAGCGGGAGAGTAGAAGAGACCCAGTACTTC.

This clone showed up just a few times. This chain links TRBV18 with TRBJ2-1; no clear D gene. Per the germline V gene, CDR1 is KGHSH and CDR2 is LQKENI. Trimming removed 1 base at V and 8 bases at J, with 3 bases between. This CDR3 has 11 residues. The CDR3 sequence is CASSPLDEQFF. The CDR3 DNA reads TGTGCCAGCTCACCACTCGATGAGCAGTTCTTC. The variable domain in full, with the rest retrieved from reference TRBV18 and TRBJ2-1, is NAGVMQNPRHLVRRRGQEARLRCSPMKGHSHVYWYRQLPEEGLKFMVYLQKENIIDESGMPKERFSAEFPKEGPSILRIQQVVRGDSAAYFCASSPLDEQFFGPGTRLTVL.

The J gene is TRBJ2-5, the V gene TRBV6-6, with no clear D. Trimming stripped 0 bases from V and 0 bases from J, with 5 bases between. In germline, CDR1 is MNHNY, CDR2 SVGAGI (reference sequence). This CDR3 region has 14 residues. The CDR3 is CASSYSLYQETQYF. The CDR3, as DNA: TGTGCCAGCAGTTACTCGTTATACCAAGAGACCCAGTACTTC.

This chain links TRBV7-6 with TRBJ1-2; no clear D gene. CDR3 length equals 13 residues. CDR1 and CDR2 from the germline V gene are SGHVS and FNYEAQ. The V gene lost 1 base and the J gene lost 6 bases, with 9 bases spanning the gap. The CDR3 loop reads CASSLDGGNGYTF. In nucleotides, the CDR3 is TGTGCCAGCAGCTTAGATGGAGGGAATGGCTACACCTTC.

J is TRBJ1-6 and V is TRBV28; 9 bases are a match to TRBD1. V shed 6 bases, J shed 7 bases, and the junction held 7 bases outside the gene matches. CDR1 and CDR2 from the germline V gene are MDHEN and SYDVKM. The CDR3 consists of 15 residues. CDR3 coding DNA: TGTGCCAGCAGCCGACCCGGGACAGGGAATTCACCCCTCCACTTT. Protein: CASSRPGTGNSPLHF. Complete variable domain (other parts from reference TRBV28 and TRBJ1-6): DVKVTQSSRYLVKRTGEKVFLECVQDMDHENMFWYRQDPGLGLRLIYFSYDVKMKEKGDIPEGYSVSREKKERFSLILESASTNQTSMYLCASSRPGTGNSPLHFGNGTRLTVT.

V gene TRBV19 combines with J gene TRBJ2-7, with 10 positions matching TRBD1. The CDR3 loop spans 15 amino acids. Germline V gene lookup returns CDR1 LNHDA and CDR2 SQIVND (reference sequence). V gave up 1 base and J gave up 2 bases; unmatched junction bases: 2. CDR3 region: CASSIVGTGAYEQYF. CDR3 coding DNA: TGTGCCAGTAGTATAGTAGGGACAGGGGCCTACGAGCAGTACTTC.

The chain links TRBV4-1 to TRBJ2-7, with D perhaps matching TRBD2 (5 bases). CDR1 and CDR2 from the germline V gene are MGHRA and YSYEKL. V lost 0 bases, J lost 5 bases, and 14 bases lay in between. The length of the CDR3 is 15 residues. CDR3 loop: CASSQDGWGSDEQYF. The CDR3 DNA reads TGCGCCAGCAGCCAAGATGGTTGGGGTAGCGACGAGCAGTACTTC.

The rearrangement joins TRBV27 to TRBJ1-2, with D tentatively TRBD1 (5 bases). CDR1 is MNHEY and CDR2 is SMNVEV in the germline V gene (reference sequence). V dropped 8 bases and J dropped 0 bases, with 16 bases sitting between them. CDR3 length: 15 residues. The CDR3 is CASLPGGRANYGYTF. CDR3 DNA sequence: TGTGCCAGCCTGCCGGGGGGGAGGGCTAACTATGGCTACACCTTC.

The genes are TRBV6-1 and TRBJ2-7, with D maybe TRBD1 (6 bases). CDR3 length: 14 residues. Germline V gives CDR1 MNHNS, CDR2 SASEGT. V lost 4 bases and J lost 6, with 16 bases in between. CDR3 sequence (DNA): TGTGCCAGCAGTGTCCCAGGGGCCGGTTCCGAGCAGTACTTC. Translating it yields CASSVPGAGSEQYF.

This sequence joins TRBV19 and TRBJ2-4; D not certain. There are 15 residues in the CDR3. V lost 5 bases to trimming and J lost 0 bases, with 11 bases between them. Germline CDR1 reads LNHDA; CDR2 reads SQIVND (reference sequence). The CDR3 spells CASSEYRLAKNIQYF. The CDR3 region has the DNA TGTGCCAGTAGTGAGTACAGATTAGCCAAAAACATTCAGTACTTC.

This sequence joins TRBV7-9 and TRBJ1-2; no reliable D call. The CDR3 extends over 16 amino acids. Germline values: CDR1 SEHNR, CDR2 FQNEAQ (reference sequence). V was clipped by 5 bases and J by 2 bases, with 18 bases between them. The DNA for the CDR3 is TGTGCCAGCAGCATCCTCTCCCGGGAGATCAACTATGGCTACACCTTC. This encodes CASSILSREINYGYTF.